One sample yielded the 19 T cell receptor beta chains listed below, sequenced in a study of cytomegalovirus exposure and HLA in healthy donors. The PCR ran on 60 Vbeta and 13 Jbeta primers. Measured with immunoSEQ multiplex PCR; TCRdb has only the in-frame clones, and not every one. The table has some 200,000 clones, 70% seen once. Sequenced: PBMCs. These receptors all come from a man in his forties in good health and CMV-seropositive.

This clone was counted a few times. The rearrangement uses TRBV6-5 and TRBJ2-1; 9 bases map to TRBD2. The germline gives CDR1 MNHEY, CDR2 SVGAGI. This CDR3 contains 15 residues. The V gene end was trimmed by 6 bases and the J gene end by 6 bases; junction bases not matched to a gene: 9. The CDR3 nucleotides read TGTGCCAGCAGCCGTTCAAGCGGGGGGTCCAATGAGCAGTTCTTC. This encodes CASSRSSGGSNEQFF.

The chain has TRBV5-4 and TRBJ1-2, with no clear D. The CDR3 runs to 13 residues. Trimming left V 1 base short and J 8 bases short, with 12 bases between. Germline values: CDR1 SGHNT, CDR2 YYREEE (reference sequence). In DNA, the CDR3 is TGTGCCAGCAGCTTGAGCGAAGTTGGGGGCTACACCTTC. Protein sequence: CASSLSEVGGYTF.

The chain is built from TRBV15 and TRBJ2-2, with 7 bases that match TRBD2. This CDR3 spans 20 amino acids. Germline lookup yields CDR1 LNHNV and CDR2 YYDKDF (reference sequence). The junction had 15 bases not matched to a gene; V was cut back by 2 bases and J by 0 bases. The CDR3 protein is CATSRRIMGGMFANTGELFF. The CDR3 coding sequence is TGTGCCACCAGCAGACGGATTATGGGGGGGATGTTCGCGAACACCGGGGAGCTGTTTTTT. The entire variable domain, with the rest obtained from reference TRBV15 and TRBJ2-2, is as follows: DAMVIQNPRYQVTQFGKPVTLSCSQTLNHNVMYWYQQKSSQAPKLLFHYYDKDFNNEADTPDNFQSRRPNTSFCFLDIRSPGLGDTAMYLCATSRRIMGGMFANTGELFFGEGSRLTVL.

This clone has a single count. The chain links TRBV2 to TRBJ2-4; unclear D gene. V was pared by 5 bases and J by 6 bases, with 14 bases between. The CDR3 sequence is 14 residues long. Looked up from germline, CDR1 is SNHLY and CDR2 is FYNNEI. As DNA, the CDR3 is TGTGCCAGCAGTCTTAGATCTCCCATAAACATTCAGTACTTC. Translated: CASSLRSPINIQYF.

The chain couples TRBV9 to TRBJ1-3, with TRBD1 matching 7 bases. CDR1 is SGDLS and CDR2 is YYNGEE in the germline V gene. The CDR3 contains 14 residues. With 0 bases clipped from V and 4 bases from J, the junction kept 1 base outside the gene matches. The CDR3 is CASSVVDRGNTIYF. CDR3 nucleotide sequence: TGTGCCAGCAGCGTAGTGGACAGGGGAAACACCATATATTTT.

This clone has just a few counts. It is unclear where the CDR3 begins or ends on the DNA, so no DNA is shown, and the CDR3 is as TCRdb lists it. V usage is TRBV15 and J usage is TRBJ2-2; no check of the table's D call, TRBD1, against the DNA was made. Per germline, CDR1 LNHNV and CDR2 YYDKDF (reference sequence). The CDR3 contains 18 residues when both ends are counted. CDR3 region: CATSRSLRQVFGAGELFF.

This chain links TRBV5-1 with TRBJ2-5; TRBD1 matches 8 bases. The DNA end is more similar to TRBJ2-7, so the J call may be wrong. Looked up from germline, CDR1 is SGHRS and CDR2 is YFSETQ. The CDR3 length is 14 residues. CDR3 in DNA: TGCGCCAGCAGCTTAGGGGACAGGTCCCACGAGCAGTACTTC. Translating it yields CASSLGDRSHEQYF.

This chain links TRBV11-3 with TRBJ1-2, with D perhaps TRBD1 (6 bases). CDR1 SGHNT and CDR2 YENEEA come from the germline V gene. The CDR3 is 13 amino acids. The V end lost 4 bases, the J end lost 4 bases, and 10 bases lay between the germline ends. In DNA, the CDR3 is TGTGCCAGCAGCTATAGGGGGGGCTATGGCTACACCTTC. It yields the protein CASSYRGGYGYTF.

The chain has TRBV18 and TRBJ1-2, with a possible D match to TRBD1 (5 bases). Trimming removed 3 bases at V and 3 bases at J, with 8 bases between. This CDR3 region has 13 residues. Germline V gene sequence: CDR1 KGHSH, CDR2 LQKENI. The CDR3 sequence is CASSPDIDYGYTF. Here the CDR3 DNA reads TGTGCCAGCTCACCGGACATCGACTATGGCTACACCTTC.

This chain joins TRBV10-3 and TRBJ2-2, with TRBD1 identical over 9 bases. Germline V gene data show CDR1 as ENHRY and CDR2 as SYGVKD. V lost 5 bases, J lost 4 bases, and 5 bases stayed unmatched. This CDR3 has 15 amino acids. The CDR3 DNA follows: TGTGCCATCAGTAAGGGACAGGGCCTCACCGGGGAGCTGTTTTTT. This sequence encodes CAISKGQGLTGELFF.

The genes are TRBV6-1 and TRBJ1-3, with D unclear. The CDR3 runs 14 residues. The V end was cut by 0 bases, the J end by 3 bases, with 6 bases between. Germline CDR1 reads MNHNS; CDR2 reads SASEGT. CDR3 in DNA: TGTGCCAGCAGTGAAGCCGGAGTTGGAAACACCATATATTTT. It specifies CASSEAGVGNTIYF.

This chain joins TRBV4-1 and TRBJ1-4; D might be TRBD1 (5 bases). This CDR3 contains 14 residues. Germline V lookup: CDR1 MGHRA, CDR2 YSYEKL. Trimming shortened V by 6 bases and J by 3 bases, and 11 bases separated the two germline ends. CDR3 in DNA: TGCGCCAGCAGGGGGCCGGGGGCTAATGAAAAACTGTTTTTT. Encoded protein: CASRGPGANEKLFF.

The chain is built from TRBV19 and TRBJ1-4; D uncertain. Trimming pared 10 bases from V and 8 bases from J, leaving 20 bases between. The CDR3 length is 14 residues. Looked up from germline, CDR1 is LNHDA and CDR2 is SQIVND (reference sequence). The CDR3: CATSHLGGVEKLFF. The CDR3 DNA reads TGTGCCACCTCTCATTTGGGTGGAGTCGAAAAACTGTTTTTT.

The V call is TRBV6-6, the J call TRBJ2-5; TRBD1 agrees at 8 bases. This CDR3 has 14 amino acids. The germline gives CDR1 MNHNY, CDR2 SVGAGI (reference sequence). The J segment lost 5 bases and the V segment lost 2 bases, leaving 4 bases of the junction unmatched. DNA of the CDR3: TGTGCCAGCAGTTACCCCGACAGGGGCGAGACCCAGTACTTC. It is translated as CASSYPDRGETQYF.

CDR3: CSVVGFEAFF. The CDR3 nucleotides read TGCAGCGTTGTGGGCTTTGAAGCTTTCTTT. The chain is built from TRBV29-1 and TRBJ1-1; D remains ambiguous. The CDR3 contains 10 residues. Germline loops: CDR1 SQVTM, CDR2 ANQGSEA. Deletions cut 4 bases from V and 7 bases from J, with 7 bases between.

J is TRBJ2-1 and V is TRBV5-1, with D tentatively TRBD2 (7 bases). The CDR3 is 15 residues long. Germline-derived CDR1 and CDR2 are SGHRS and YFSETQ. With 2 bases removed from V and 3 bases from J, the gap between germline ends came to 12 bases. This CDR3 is CASSFRGANYNEQFF. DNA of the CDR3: TGCGCCAGCAGCTTTCGGGGGGCGAACTACAATGAGCAGTTCTTC.

The CDR3 bases are TGCGCCAGCAGCCAAGATCAGGGGCATCAAGAGACCCAGTACTTC. It translates to CASSQDQGHQETQYF. The V and J genes are TRBV4-1 and TRBJ2-5; tentative D call: TRBD1 (6 bases). The ends were cut back, 0 bases at V and 2 bases at J, with 10 bases in the middle. Germline CDR1 MGHRA, CDR2 YSYEKL. This CDR3 contains 15 residues.

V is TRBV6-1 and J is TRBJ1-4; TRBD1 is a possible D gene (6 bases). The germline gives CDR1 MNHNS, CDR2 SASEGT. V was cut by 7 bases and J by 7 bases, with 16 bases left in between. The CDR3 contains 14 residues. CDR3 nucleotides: TGTGCCAGCACCTGGGGGGGGCTGGGTGAAAAACTGTTTTTT. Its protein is CASTWGGLGEKLFF.

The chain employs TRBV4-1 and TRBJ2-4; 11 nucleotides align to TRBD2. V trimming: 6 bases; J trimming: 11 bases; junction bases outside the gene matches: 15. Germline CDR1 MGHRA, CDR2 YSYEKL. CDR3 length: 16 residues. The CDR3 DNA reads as TGCGCCAGCAGAGCGACCCTAGCGGGGGGCTGGGGATTTCAGTACTTC. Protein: CASRATLAGGWGFQYF.